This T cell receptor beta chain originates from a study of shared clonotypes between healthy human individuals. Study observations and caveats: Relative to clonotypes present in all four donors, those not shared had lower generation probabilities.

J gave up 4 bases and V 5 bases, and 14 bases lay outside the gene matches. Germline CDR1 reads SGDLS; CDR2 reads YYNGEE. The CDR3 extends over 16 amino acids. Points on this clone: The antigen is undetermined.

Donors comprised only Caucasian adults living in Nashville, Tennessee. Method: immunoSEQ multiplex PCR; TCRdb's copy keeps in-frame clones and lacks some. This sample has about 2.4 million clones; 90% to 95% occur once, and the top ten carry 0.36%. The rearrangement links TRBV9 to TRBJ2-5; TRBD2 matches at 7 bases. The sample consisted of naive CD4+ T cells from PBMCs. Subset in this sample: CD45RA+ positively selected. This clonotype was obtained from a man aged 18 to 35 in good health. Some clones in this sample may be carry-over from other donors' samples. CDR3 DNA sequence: TGTGCCAGCAGTTTTGGACTCCCGGGGGGTGTAGAGACCCAGTACTTC. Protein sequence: CASSFGLPGGVETQYF.